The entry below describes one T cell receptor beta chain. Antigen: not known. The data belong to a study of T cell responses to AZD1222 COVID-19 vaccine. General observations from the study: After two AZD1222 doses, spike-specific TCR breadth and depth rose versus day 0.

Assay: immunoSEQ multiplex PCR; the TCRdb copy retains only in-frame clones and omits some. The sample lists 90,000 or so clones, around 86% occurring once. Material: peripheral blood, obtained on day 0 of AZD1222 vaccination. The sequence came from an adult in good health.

The CDR3 DNA reads TGTGCCAGTAGTATATTCCAGAACGGGGCCGATGAGCAGTTCTTC. Translating it yields CASSIFQNGADEQFF. This chain joins TRBV19 and TRBJ2-1; TRBD1 or TRBD2 may be the D gene (5 bases each). The CDR3 length is 15 residues. The germline V and J ends were trimmed by 2 bases and 8 bases, with 16 bases remaining between them. Germline V gives CDR1 LNHDA, CDR2 SQIVND (reference sequence).